Listed below are T cell receptor beta chains from one sample, sequenced in a study of T cells in tuberculosis. Using immunoSEQ multiplex PCR, the repertoire was profiled, and TCRdb retains in-frame clones only, with some absent. The sample records roughly 34,000 clones, just under 95% being singletons. Sequenced input: PBMCs. All receptors come from a donor between 10 and 35 years old with latent tuberculosis or without tuberculosis infection. Some clones in this sample may be carry-over from other donors' samples. CDR3s include the opening cysteine and the closing phenylalanine or tryptophan. D genes are given only for firm matches. The size field is filled for only some rows; it gives once, few, many or a size class.

abundance,d_gene,j_gene,len,v_gene,CDR3aa,CDR3nt
-,-,TRBJ2-7,17,TRBV5-4,CASSLMGSGLSSYEQYF,TGTGCCAGCAGCTTGATGGGCAGCGGGCTCAGCTCCTACGAGCAGTACTTC
-,TRBD1,TRBJ2-2,16,TRBV4-1,CASSHRGQGTSGELFF,TGCGCCAGCAGCCATCGTGGACAGGGTACTAGCGGGGAGCTGTTTTTT
-,-,TRBJ1-2,14,TRBV5-5,CASSLTPGVYGYTF,TGTGCCAGCAGCTTGACCCCAGGGGTCTATGGCTACACCTTC
once,-,TRBJ1-4,12,TRBV7-9,CASSLDGEKLFF,TGTGCCAGCAGCTTAGACGGTGAAAAACTGTTTTTT
-,-,TRBJ1-1,14,TRBV2,CASSEDRLNTEAFF,TGTGCCAGCAGTGAAGACAGACTGAACACTGAAGCTTTCTTT
-,TRBD1,TRBJ2-7,13,TRBV10-1,CASSGQGYSEQYF,TGCGCCAGCAGTGGACAGGGTTACTCCGAGCAGTACTTC
-,TRBD2,TRBJ2-1,16,TRBV10-1,CASTAGAPSNYNEQFF,TGCGCCAGCACGGCGGGAGCCCCCAGCAACTACAATGAGCAGTTCTTC
-,TRBD1,TRBJ1-1,15,TRBV7-9,CASSSGQGPNTEAFF,TGTGCCAGCAGCTCAGGACAGGGACCGAACACTGAAGCTTTCTTT
few,-,TRBJ2-2,17,TRBV4-1,CASSHDRIRGYTGELFF,TGCGCCAGCAGCCACGACAGAATCCGAGGATACACCGGGGAGCTGTTTTTT
-,TRBD1,TRBJ1-3,16,TRBV5-4,CASSPTGPHSGNTIYF,TGTGCCAGCAGCCCGACAGGGCCTCACTCTGGAAACACCATATATTTT
-,TRBD2,TRBJ2-2,15,TRBV4-1,CASSQASGGAGELFF,TGCGCCAGCAGCCAAGCTAGCGGGGGGGCCGGGGAGCTGTTTTTT
-,TRBD1,TRBJ1-1,16,TRBV28,CASSFLDRVGTTEAFF,TGTGCCAGCAGTTTCCTAGACAGGGTGGGGACCACTGAAGCTTTCTTT
-,-,TRBJ1-3,16,TRBV5-1,CASSYYQSTSGNTIYF,TGCGCCAGCAGCTACTATCAGTCTACCTCTGGAAACACCATATATTTT
-,TRBD1,TRBJ1-2,16,TRBV6-6,CASSRPTGTGPIGYTF,TGTGCCAGCAGTAGACCAACCGGGACAGGGCCGATTGGCTACACCTTC
-,TRBD1,TRBJ1-2,17,TRBV5-4,CASSLGLGTGSNYGYTF,TGTGCCAGCAGCTTGGGCCTTGGGACAGGGAGTAACTATGGCTACACCTTC
-,TRBD2,TRBJ2-7,16,TRBV5-6,CASSLYVTSELYEQYF,TGTGCCAGCAGCTTGTATGTTACTAGCGAGCTCTACGAGCAGTACTTC
-,-,TRBJ1-4,10,TRBV19,CAGGNEKLFF,TGTGCCGGAGGTAATGAAAAACTGTTTTTT